A single sample is the source of the 24 T cell receptor beta chains below, sequenced in a study of T cells in Graves' hyperthyroidism and ophthalmopathy. TCR beta CDR3 regions were amplified from RNA transcripts. The TCR CDR3 was amplified in a first-round RT-PCR using the HTBI primer set. TCRdb re-analysed the multiplex PCR reads in MiXCR, keeping a single row per CDR3 protein. This repertoire shows hundreds of thousands of distinct CDR3 sequences, more than 11% found once; its top ten account for 5.8%. Source material: blood. These receptors originate from a woman aged 25 to 39 with Graves' hyperthyroidism that later progressed to Graves' ophthalmopathy.

The rearrangement joins TRBV7-9 to TRBJ2-7; 7 bases align to TRBD2. Looked up from germline, CDR1 is SEHNR and CDR2 is FQNEAQ (reference sequence). The V and J ends lost 5 bases and 3 bases, in that order; junction bases with no gene match: 19. The length of the CDR3 is 18 residues. This CDR3 is CASSGGGIPAQANYEQYF. The CDR3 nucleotides read TGTGCCAGCAGCGGGGGAGGGATTCCTGCGCAGGCCAACTACGAGCAGTACTTC.

In its sample, this clonotype was seen many times. V and J are TRBV3-1 and TRBJ1-3; tentatively, D is TRBD1 (5 bases). The V and J ends lost 3 bases and 3 bases respectively, with 9 bases between them. Germline V gene lookup returns CDR1 LGHDT and CDR2 YNNKEL (reference sequence). The CDR3 covers 14 residues. CDR3 nucleotides: TGTGCCAGCAGCCAGCGGGACCGTGGAAACACCATATATTTT. It codes for CASSQRDRGNTIYF.

This clonotype was detected many times. The chain links TRBV20-1 to TRBJ1-6; D unresolved. Trimming pared 3 bases from V and 12 bases from J, leaving 21 bases between. The length of the CDR3 is 15 residues. Germline loops: CDR1 DFQATT, CDR2 SNEGSKA (reference sequence). The DNA of the CDR3 is TGCAGTGCTAGGAAAGGAGACGGCATTGTGGGACCCCTCCACTTT. Translating it yields CSARKGDGIVGPLHF.

Only a few counts were recorded for this clonotype. This chain connects TRBV6-2 or TRBV6-3 to TRBJ1-5; 7 nucleotides line up with TRBD1. The germline gives CDR1 MNHEY, CDR2 SVGEGT. V was clipped by 4 bases and J by 0 bases; unmatched bases: 9. The length of the CDR3 is 17 residues. The CDR3 nucleotides read TGTGCCAGCAGTTCCCTGACAGGGCGCCATAGCAATCAGCCCCAGCATTTT. It encodes CASSSLTGRHSNQPQHF.

This clonotype was detected a few times. V gene TRBV7-3 combines with J gene TRBJ2-2, with 8 positions matching TRBD1. Germline V lookup: CDR1 SGHTA, CDR2 FQGTGA. The J segment lost 0 bases and the V segment lost 5 bases, leaving 5 bases of the junction unmatched. The CDR3 consists of 16 residues. Here the CDR3 DNA reads TGTGCCAGCAGCCGACAGGGGCCTGCGAACACCGGGGAGCTGTTTTTT. Amino acids: CASSRQGPANTGELFF.

This clonotype was seen at least ten times. J is TRBJ1-1 and V is TRBV10-3, with D hard to call. This CDR3 has 15 amino acids. The germline gives CDR1 ENHRY, CDR2 SYGVKD. V lost 0 bases and J lost 0, with 8 bases in between. Here the CDR3 reads CAISESRAVNTEAFF. Written as DNA, the CDR3 is TGTGCCATCAGTGAGTCGAGGGCAGTGAACACTGAAGCTTTCTTT.

This clonotype showed up many times. V usage is TRBV6-1 and J usage is TRBJ2-3; D is perhaps TRBD2 (6 bases). The CDR3 is 15 residues long. In germline, CDR1 is MNHNS, CDR2 SASEGT. The germline V and J ends were trimmed by 6 bases and 5 bases, with 18 bases remaining between them. CDR3 protein: CASRDLPGSRDTQYF. In nucleotides, the CDR3 is TGTGCCAGCAGGGACCTCCCCGGGAGCCGAGATACGCAGTATTTT.

This clonotype was observed at least ten times. J is TRBJ2-1 and V is TRBV7-9; TRBD2 agrees at 10 bases. V lost 4 bases to trimming and J lost 7 bases; unmatched junction nucleotides: 7. The CDR3 contains 15 residues. In germline, CDR1 is SEHNR, CDR2 FQNEAQ (reference sequence). The CDR3 region has the DNA TGTGCCAGCAGCTGGCTAGCGGGAGAGATGAATGAGCAGTTCTTC. Protein product: CASSWLAGEMNEQFF. Looking up the rest from reference TRBV7-9 and TRBJ2-1 gives the full variable domain: DTGVSQNPRHKITKRGQNVTFRCDPISEHNRLYWYRQTLGQGPEFLTYFQNEAQLEKSRLLSDRFSAERPKGSFSTLEIQRTEQGDSAMYLCASSWLAGEMNEQFFGPGTRLTVL.

This clonotype was counted between two and nine times. This chain joins TRBV19 and TRBJ2-7; tentative D call: TRBD1 (6 bases). Trimming took off 3 bases at V and 3 bases at J, with 12 bases between the two ends. The CDR3 loop spans 14 amino acids. Germline CDR1 reads LNHDA; CDR2 reads SQIVND (reference sequence). CDR3 protein: CASSIGGRNYEQYF. CDR3 DNA: TGTGCCAGTAGTATTGGGGGCAGAAACTACGAGCAGTACTTC.

There are many counts of this clonotype. The V gene is TRBV9, the J gene TRBJ2-7; D unclear. The V gene's germline CDR1 is SGDLS and CDR2 YYNGEE. The V end lost 4 bases, the J end lost 4 bases, and 12 bases lay between the germline ends. This CDR3 has 13 residues. CDR3 coding DNA: TGTGCCAGCAGCCCAGTTCCAGATTACGAGCAGTACTTC. This codes for CASSPVPDYEQYF.

Notes on this clonotype: This may be a read error: a much more frequent sequence differs by one nucleotide. The rearrangement links TRBV6-1 to TRBJ1-1; no clear D. The V end was cut by 11 bases, the J end by 6 bases, with 19 bases between. Germline V gene data show CDR1 as MNHNS and CDR2 as SASEGT. This CDR3 has 13 amino acids. CDR3 in DNA: TGTGCCGGCAAAATCTCCGGGAAGGCTGAAGCTTTCTTT. Translation: CAGKISGKAEAFF.

This clonotype was counted between two and nine times. The chain has TRBV5-4 and TRBJ2-1; D is possibly TRBD1 (6 bases). The germline V gene encodes CDR1 SGHNT and CDR2 YYREEE (reference sequence). Trimming pared 0 bases from V and 9 bases from J, leaving 19 bases between. The CDR3 totals 16 residues. The CDR3 loop reads CASSLEPGRKQGEQFF. CDR3 coding DNA: TGTGCCAGCAGCTTGGAACCGGGGCGAAAACAGGGTGAGCAGTTCTTC.

This clonotype came up many times. The chain uses TRBV5-4 and TRBJ2-1; 7 bases fit TRBD1. Germline V CDR1 and CDR2: SGHNT, YYREEE (reference sequence). Trimming at V came to 4 bases and at J to 10 bases, leaving 11 bases not matched to a gene. There are 14 residues in the CDR3. CDR3 loop: CASSQAGQVIEQFF. The CDR3 DNA reads TGTGCCAGCAGCCAAGCTGGACAGGTGATAGAGCAGTTCTTC.

The table lists this clonotype with many counts. The rearrangement links TRBV28 to TRBJ1-5; D gene unclear. The CDR3 covers 12 residues. Trimming cost V 8 bases and J 3 bases, with 8 bases left between them. Germline assignment: CDR1 MDHEN and CDR2 SYDVKM. The CDR3 loop is CASRAFNQPQHF. CDR3 nucleotide sequence: TGTGCCAGCCGGGCCTTCAATCAGCCCCAGCATTTT.

On this clonotype itself: Just one base apart from a much larger clone, this may be a read error. The CDR3 does not end in the conserved phenylalanine or tryptophan, so this is likely a read error. J is TRBJ2-1 and V is TRBV6-1; 8 nucleotides line up with TRBD1. Trimming at V came to 5 bases and at J to 2 bases, leaving 5 bases not matched to a gene. This CDR3 region has 15 residues. Per the germline V gene, CDR1 is MNHNS and CDR2 is SASEGT. CDR3 loop: CASSSRGQAYNEQFS. The DNA of the CDR3 is TGTGCCAGCAGTAGCCGGGGACAGGCCTACAATGAGCAGTTCTCC.

The rearrangement joins TRBV11-2 to TRBJ1-1; no definite D call. V was clipped by 3 bases and J by 8 bases, with 10 bases between them. The germline V gene has CDR1 SGHAT and CDR2 FQNNGV. This CDR3 contains 12 residues. In nucleotides, the CDR3 is TGTGCCAGCAGCTTTCGTACACCCGAAGCTTTCTTT. Its protein is CASSFRTPEAFF.

This clonotype has ten or more counts. The chain recombines TRBV12-3 or TRBV12-4 with TRBJ1-3; 7 bases are shared with TRBD1. The CDR3 consists of 15 residues. V was clipped by 6 bases and J by 0 bases; unmatched bases: 5. Here the CDR3 DNA reads TGTGCCAGCAGGCAGACAGGGAACTCTGGAAACACCATATATTTT. It encodes CASRQTGNSGNTIYF.

This clonotype was seen repeatedly, ten times or more. The chain links TRBV27 to TRBJ2-2; no reliable D call. Per germline, CDR1 MNHEY and CDR2 SMNVEV (reference sequence). V lost 5 bases to trimming and J lost 8 bases, with 18 bases between them. The CDR3 consists of 15 residues. The chain's CDR3 is CASSPSGTQPGELFF. The CDR3, as DNA: TGTGCCAGCAGTCCGTCGGGCACCCAACCGGGGGAGCTGTTTTTT.

V gene TRBV4-3 combines with J gene TRBJ2-7; TRBD2 might be the D (6 bases). The germline V and J ends were trimmed by 1 base and 7 bases, with 11 bases remaining between them. CDR1 LGHNA and CDR2 YSLEER come from the germline V gene. CDR3 length equals 13 residues. The CDR3 loop is CASSQAGAREQYF. The DNA of the CDR3 is TGCGCCAGCAGCCAAGCGGGAGCGAGGGAGCAGTACTTC.

This clonotype was seen at least ten times. The chain employs TRBV2 and TRBJ2-3; perhaps TRBD1 as D (6 bases). CDR3 size: 14 residues. CDR1 is SNHLY, CDR2 FYNNEI, per germline. V was clipped by 5 bases and J by 5 bases, with 14 bases between them. This CDR3 is CASSHPGGKDTQYF. The CDR3 nucleotides read TGTGCCAGCAGTCACCCTGGGGGCAAAGATACGCAGTATTTT.

The chain recombines TRBV6-1 with TRBJ2-3, with TRBD2 identical over 15 bases. The germline CDR1 and CDR2 sequences are MNHNS and SASEGT. CDR3 length: 16 residues. The V gene end was trimmed by 4 bases and the J gene end by 5 bases; junction bases not matched to a gene: 4. CDR3: CASSAGLAGGGDTQYF. The CDR3 coding sequence is TGTGCCAGCAGTGCGGGACTAGCGGGAGGTGGAGATACGCAGTATTTT.

This clonotype was found many times. This chain uses TRBV5-1 with TRBJ1-3; no reliable D call. The CDR3 runs 15 residues. V was clipped by 3 bases and J by 4 bases, with 14 bases between them. From germline, CDR1 is SGHRS and CDR2 YFSETQ. CDR3 nucleotides: TGCGCCAGCAGCTCCTCGACCGTGGGGGGAAACACCATATATTTT. It is translated as CASSSSTVGGNTIYF.

This clonotype was observed at least ten times. V gene TRBV3-1 combines with J gene TRBJ1-1; D ambiguous. The germline CDR1 and CDR2 sequences are LGHDT and YNNKEL (reference sequence). This CDR3 region has 14 residues. The V and J ends lost 4 bases and 5 bases respectively, with 14 bases between them. In DNA form, the CDR3 reads TGTGCCAGCAGCCTGACCCGAGGCCCAACTGAAGCTTTCTTT. As protein: CASSLTRGPTEAFF.

This clonotype was seen more than once but under ten times. One end of the junction varies from germline; a read error may be responsible. This chain joins TRBV30 and TRBJ2-5; D uncertain. CDR3 size: 13 residues. Germline assignment: CDR1 GTSNPN and CDR2 SVGIG (reference sequence). CDR3 protein: CAWSYGYQEAQYF. Here the CDR3 DNA reads TGTGCCTGGAGTTACGGATACCAAGAGGCCCAGTACTTC.